The next 9 T cell receptor beta chains were all read from a single sample in a study of cytotoxic CD8 clonotypes in ibrutinib-treated CLL. Method: immunoSEQ multiplex PCR; TCRdb's copy keeps in-frame clones and lacks some. Here the sample spans approximately 120,000 clones, about 85% being singletons. Sample: PBMCs, taken after 24 months of ibrutinib treatment. The source is a human donor with chronic lymphocytic leukemia.

The V call is TRBV7-9, the J call TRBJ1-1; 8 positions agree with TRBD1. The CDR3 is 14 amino acids. The V gene end was trimmed by 7 bases and the J gene end by 5 bases; junction bases not matched to a gene: 9. The germline CDR1 and CDR2 sequences are SEHNR and FQNEAQ (reference sequence). The CDR3 is CASILGQGLTEAFF. The CDR3 DNA follows: TGTGCCAGCATCCTAGGACAGGGTCTTACTGAAGCTTTCTTT. The variable domain in full, completed from reference TRBV7-9 and TRBJ1-1, reads DTGVSQNPRHKITKRGQNVTFRCDPISEHNRLYWYRQTLGQGPEFLTYFQNEAQLEKSRLLSDRFSAERPKGSFSTLEIQRTEQGDSAMYLCASILGQGLTEAFFGQGTRLTVV.

The gene calls are TRBV6-1 and TRBJ2-2; possible D gene TRBD2, 7 bases. Trimming pared 5 bases from V and 4 bases from J, leaving 14 bases between. The CDR3 spans 15 residues. Germline loops: CDR1 MNHNS, CDR2 SASEGT. This chain's CDR3 is CASSWGGAGTGELFF. The CDR3 DNA reads TGTGCCAGCAGTTGGGGGGGGGCTGGCACCGGGGAGCTGTTTTTT.

This chain connects TRBV5-1 to TRBJ2-3; TRBD1 is a possible D gene (6 bases). The germline gives CDR1 SGHRS, CDR2 YFSETQ. This CDR3 region has 14 residues. Deletions cut 4 bases from V and 0 bases from J, with 9 bases between. CDR3 coding DNA: TGCGCCAGCAGCCCCGGACAGAGCACAGATACGCAGTATTTT. Amino acids: CASSPGQSTDTQYF.

V gene TRBV6-9 combines with J gene TRBJ2-7; the D gene could be TRBD1 or TRBD2 (6 bases each). V was cut by 6 bases and J by 3 bases, with 18 bases left in between. Germline values: CDR1 MNHGY, CDR2 SVAAGI. The CDR3 runs to 15 residues. The CDR3 DNA is TGTGCCAGCAGCCTAGGGGGACTCCACCACTACGAGCAGTACTTC. Encoded protein: CASSLGGLHHYEQYF.

The chain employs TRBV11-2 and TRBJ1-2; D unclear. Germline lookup yields CDR1 SGHAT and CDR2 FQNNGV. Trimming took 4 bases from V and 0 from J, leaving 15 bases between them. This CDR3 has 16 residues. The CDR3 reads CASSSSPAEANYGYTF. As DNA, the CDR3 is TGTGCCAGCAGCTCTTCCCCGGCAGAAGCTAACTATGGCTACACCTTC.

The V call is TRBV21-1, the J call TRBJ2-4; TRBD1, the D gene given by the table, was not confirmed from the DNA. TRBV21-1 counts as a pseudogene. The CDR3 sequence is 16 residues long. CDR3 residues: CASSKKSAGVLNIQYF. The CDR3, as DNA: TGTGCCAGCAGCAAAAAATCTGCAGGGGTCTTAAACATTCAGTACTTC.

The chain has TRBV5-4 and TRBJ1-1; maybe TRBD1 (5 bases). In germline, CDR1 is SGHNT, CDR2 YYREEE (reference sequence). With 1 base removed from V and 6 bases from J, the gap between germline ends came to 10 bases. The CDR3 is 13 residues long. The CDR3 coding sequence is TGTGCCAGCAGCTTGTTAGGGGCTCCTGAAGCTTTCTTT. Protein product: CASSLLGAPEAFF.

This clone was seen only a few times. As the CDR3 is not closed by the conserved phenylalanine or tryptophan, this likely results from a read error. No DNA is shown, since the ends of the CDR3 on it are uncertain; the CDR3 is the one TCRdb lists. The chain employs TRBV19 and TRBJ2-7; TRBD2, as called in the table, went unchecked against the DNA. From its first to its last residue, the CDR3 has 12 amino acids. The germline CDR1 and CDR2 sequences are LNHDA and SQIVND (reference sequence). This CDR3 is CASSIRPSGPGC.

V gene TRBV19 combines with J gene TRBJ2-2; 13 bases map to TRBD2. V lost 5 bases to trimming and J lost 5 bases; unmatched junction nucleotides: 17. The CDR3 runs 20 residues. Germline loops: CDR1 LNHDA, CDR2 SQIVND (reference sequence). In nucleotides, the CDR3 is TGTGCCAGTAGTTACGCCCAAAAACCGGGACTAGCGGGGAGGACCGGGGAGCTGTTTTTT. Protein: CASSYAQKPGLAGRTGELFF.